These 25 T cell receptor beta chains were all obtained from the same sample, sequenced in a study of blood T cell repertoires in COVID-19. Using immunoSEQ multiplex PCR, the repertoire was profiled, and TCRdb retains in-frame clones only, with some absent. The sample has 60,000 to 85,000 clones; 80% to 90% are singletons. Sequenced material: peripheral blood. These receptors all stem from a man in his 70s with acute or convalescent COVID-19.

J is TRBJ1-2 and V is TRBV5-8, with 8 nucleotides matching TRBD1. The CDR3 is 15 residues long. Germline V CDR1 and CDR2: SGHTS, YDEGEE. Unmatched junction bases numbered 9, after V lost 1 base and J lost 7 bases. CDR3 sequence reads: CASSLSWQGARGYTF. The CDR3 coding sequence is TGTGCCAGCAGCTTGAGCTGGCAGGGGGCGCGTGGCTACACCTTC. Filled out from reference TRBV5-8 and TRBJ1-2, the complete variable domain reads EAGVTQSPTHLIKTRGQQATLRCSPISGHTSVYWYQQALGLGLQFLLWYDEGEERNRGNFPPRFSGRQFPNYSSELNVNALELEDSALYLCASSLSWQGARGYTFGSGTRLTVV.

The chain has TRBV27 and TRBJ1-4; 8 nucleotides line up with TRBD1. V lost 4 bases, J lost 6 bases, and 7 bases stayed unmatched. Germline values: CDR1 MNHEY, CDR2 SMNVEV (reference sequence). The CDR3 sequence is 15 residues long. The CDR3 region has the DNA TGTGCCAGCAGTTCCAGGCCAGGGGGCTATGAAAAACTGTTTTTT. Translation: CASSSRPGGYEKLFF. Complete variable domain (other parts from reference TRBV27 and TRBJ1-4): EAQVTQNPRYLITVTGKKLTVTCSQNMNHEYMSWYRQDPGLGLRQIYYSMNVEVTDKGDVPEGYKVSRKEKRNFPLILESPSPNQTSLYFCASSSRPGGYEKLFFGSGTQLSVL.

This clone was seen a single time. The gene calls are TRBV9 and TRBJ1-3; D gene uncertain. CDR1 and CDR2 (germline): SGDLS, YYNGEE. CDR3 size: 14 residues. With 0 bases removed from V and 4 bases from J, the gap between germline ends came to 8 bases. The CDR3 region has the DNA TGTGCCAGCAGCGTAGGATGGCAGGGAAACACCATATATTTT. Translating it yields CASSVGWQGNTIYF.

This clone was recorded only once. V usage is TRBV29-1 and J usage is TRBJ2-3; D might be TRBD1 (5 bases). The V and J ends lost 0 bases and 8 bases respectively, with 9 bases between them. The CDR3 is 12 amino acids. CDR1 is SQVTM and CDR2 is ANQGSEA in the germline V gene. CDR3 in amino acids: CSVEDGAGTQYF. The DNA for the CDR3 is TGCAGCGTTGAAGATGGGGCAGGTACGCAGTATTTT.

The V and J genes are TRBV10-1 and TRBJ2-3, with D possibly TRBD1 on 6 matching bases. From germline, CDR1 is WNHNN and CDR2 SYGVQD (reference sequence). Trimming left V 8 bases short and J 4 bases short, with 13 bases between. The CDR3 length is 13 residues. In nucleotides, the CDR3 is TGCGCCAGCGAAGGGGGTAGGCCAGATACGCAGTATTTT. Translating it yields CASEGGRPDTQYF.

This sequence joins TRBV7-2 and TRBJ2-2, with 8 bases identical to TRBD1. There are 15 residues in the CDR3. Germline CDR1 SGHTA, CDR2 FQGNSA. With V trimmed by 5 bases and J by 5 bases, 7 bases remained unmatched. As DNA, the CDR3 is TGTGCCAGCAGCCTTCGAAGGACAGGGACCGGGGAGCTGTTTTTT. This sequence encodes CASSLRRTGTGELFF.

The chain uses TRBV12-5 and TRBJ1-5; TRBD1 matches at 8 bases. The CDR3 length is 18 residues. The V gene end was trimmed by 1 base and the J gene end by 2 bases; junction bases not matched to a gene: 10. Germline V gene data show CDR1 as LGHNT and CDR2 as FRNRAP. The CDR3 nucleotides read TGTGCTAGTGGTTTGGGCGACCAGGGGGCTAGCGGCAATCAGCCCCAGCATTTT. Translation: CASGLGDQGASGNQPQHF.

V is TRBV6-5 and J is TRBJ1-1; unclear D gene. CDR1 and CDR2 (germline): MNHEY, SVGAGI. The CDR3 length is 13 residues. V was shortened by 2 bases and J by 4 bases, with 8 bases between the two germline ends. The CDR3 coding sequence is TGTGCCAGCAGTTACGGGCCTTTCACTGAAGCTTTCTTT. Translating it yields CASSYGPFTEAFF.

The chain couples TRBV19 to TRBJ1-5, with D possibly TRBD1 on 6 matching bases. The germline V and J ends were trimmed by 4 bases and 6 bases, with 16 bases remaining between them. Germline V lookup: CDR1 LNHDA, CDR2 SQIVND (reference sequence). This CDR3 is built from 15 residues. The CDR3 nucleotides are TGTGCCAGTAGTACCGATACAGGGTTTGGTCAGCCCCAGCATTTT. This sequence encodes CASSTDTGFGQPQHF.

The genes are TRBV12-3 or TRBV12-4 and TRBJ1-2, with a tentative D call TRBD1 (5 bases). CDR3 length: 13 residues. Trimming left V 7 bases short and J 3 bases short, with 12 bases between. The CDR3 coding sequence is TGTGCCAGCACCACACGGGGGGACTATGGCTACACCTTC. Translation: CASTTRGDYGYTF.

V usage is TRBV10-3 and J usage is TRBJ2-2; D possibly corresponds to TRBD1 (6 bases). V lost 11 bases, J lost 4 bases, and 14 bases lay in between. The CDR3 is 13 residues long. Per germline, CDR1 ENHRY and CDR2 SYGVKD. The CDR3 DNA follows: TGTGCCGTACAGGGCCGTGGCACCGGGGAGCTGTTTTTT. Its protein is CAVQGRGTGELFF.

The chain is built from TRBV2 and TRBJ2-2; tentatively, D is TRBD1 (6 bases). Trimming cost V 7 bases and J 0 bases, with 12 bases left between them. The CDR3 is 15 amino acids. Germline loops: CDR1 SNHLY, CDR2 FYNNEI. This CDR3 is CASIGTSPNTGELFF. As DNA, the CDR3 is TGTGCCAGCATCGGGACATCACCGAACACCGGGGAGCTGTTTTTT.

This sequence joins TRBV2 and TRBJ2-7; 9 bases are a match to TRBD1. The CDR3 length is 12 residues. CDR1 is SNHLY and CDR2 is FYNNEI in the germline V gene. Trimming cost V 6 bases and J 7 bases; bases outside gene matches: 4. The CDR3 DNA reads TGTGCCAGCAGAGGACAGGGGAAGGAGCAGTACTTC. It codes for CASRGQGKEQYF.

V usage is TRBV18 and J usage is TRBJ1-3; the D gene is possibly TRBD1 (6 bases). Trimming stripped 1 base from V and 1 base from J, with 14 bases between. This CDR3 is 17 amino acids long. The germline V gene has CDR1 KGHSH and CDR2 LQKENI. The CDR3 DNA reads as TGTGCCAGCTCACCACAAGCCAGGGGTTATTCTGGAAACACCATATATTTT. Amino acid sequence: CASSPQARGYSGNTIYF.

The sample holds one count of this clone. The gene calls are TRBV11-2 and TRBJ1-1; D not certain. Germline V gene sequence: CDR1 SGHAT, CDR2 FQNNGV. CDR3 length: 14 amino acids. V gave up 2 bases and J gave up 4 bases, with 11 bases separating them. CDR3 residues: CASSLIGISTEAFF. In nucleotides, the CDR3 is TGTGCCAGCAGCTTAATTGGCATATCCACTGAAGCTTTCTTT. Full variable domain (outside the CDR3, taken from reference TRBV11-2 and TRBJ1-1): EAGVAQSPRYKIIEKRQSVAFWCNPISGHATLYWYQQILGQGPKLLIQFQNNGVVDDSQLPKDRFSAERLKGVDSTLKIQPAKLEDSAVYLCASSLIGISTEAFFGQGTRLTVV.

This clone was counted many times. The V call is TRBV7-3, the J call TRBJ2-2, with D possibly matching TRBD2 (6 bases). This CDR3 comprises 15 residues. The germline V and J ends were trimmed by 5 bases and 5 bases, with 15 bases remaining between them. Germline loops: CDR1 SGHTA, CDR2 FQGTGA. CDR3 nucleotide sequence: TGTGCCAGCAGCCACGGGACCGCGGGGACCGGGGAGCTGTTTTTT. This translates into CASSHGTAGTGELFF.

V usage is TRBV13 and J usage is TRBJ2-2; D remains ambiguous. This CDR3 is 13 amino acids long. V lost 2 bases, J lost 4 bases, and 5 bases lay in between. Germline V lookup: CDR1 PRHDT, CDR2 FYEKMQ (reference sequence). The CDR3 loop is CASSLRLTGELFF. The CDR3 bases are TGTGCCAGCAGCTTACGTCTCACCGGGGAGCTGTTTTTT.

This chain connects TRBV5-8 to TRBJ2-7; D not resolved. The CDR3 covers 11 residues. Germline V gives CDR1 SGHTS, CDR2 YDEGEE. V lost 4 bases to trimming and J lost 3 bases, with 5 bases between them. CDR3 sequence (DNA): TGTGCCAGCAGCCCCCACTACGAGCAGTACTTC. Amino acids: CASSPHYEQYF.

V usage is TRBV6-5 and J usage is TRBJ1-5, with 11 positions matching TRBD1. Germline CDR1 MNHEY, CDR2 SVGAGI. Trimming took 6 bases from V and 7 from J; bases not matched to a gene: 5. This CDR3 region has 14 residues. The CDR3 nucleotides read TGTGCCAGCAGACGGGACAGGGGGGAACAGCCCCAGCATTTT. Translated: CASRRDRGEQPQHF.

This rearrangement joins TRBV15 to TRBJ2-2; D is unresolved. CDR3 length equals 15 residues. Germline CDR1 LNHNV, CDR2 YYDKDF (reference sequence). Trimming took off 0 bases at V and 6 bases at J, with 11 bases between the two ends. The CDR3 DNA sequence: TGTGCCACCAGCAGAGATCGTGAGCGTGCCGGGGAGCTGTTTTTT. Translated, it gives CATSRDRERAGELFF.

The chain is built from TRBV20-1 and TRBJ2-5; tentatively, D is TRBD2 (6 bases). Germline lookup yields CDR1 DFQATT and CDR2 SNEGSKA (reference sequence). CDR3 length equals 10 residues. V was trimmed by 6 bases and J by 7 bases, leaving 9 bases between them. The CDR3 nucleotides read TGCAGTGCAGTCGGGGGGACCCAGTACTTC. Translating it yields CSAVGGTQYF.

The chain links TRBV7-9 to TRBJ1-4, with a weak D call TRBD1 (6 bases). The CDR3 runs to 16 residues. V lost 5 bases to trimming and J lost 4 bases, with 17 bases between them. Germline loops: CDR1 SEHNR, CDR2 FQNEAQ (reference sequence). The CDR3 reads CASSPDPGRGNEKLFF. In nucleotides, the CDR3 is TGTGCCAGCAGCCCGGACCCCGGCAGGGGTAATGAAAAACTGTTTTTT.

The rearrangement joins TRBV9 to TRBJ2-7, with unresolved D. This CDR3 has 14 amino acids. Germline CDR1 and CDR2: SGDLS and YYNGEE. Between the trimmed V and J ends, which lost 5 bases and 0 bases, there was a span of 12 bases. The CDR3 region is CASSTAEYSYEQYF. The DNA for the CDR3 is TGTGCCAGCAGTACGGCGGAGTACTCCTACGAGCAGTACTTC. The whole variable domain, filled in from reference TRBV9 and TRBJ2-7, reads DSGVTQTPKHLITATGQRVTLRCSPRSGDLSVYWYQQSLDQGLQFLIQYYNGEERAKGNILERFSAQQFPDLHSELNLSSLELGDSALYFCASSTAEYSYEQYFGPGTRLTVT.

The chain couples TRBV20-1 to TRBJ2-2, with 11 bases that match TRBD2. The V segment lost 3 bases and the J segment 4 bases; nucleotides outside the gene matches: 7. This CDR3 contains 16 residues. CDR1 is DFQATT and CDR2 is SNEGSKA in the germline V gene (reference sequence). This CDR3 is CSASQLAGASTGELFF. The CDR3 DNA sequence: TGCAGTGCTAGTCAACTAGCGGGAGCGAGCACCGGGGAGCTGTTTTTT.

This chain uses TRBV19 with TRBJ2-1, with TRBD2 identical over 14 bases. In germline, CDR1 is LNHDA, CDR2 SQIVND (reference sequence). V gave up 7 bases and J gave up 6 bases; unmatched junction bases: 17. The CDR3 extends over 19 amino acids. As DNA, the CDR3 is TGTGCCAGTAACCGGGGGGGGACTAGCGGGAGTCCATGGTCCAATGAGCAGTTCTTC. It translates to CASNRGGTSGSPWSNEQFF. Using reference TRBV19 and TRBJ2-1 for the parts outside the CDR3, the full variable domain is DGGITQSPKYLFRKEGQNVTLSCEQNLNHDAMYWYRQDPGQGLRLIYYSQIVNDFQKGDIAEGYSVSREKKESFPLTVTSAQKNPTAFYLCASNRGGTSGSPWSNEQFFGPGTRLTVL.